Following are 27 T cell receptor beta chains from one sample sequenced in a study of T-cell reconstitution after alpha-beta-depleted transplantation in children. A library of TCRbeta sequences, prepared with unique molecular identifiers, was generated. TCRdb re-called the PCR reads with MiXCR, one entry per CDR3 protein. The repertoire includes around 800,000 distinct CDR3 sequences, around 15% of them detected once, and roughly 4.8% sits in the top ten. Source: PBMCs, mostly from graft donor cells, taken 360 days after TCRalphabeta/CD19-depleted stem cell transplant. All receptors come from a male patient aged 10 to 17 who had a stem cell transplant for acute lymphoblastic leukemia, so the T cells may come from the graft donor.

The chain couples TRBV3-1 to TRBJ2-7; 9 bases are shared with TRBD2. Germline V gene data show CDR1 as LGHDT and CDR2 as YNNKEL (reference sequence). The CDR3 has 15 residues. V shed 3 bases and J 4 bases; nucleotides not matched to a gene: 7. The CDR3 DNA sequence: TGTGCCAGCAGCCATCGACTAGCGGAGTTATACGAGCAGTACTTC. Protein sequence: CASSHRLAELYEQYF.

The V and J genes are TRBV7-2 and TRBJ2-3, with D perhaps matching TRBD2 (5 bases). The CDR3 has 15 residues. V was trimmed by 0 bases and J by 5 bases, leaving 12 bases between them. From germline, CDR1 is SGHTA and CDR2 FQGNSA. This CDR3 is CASSLAGRGLDTQYF. CDR3 nucleotide sequence: TGTGCCAGCAGCTTAGCAGGGAGAGGTTTAGATACGCAGTATTTT.

This clonotype has only a few counts. V usage is TRBV7-9 and J usage is TRBJ1-5; TRBD1 agrees at 8 bases. Trimming cost V 5 bases and J 0 bases; bases outside gene matches: 3. The length of the CDR3 is 15 residues. The germline gives CDR1 SEHNR, CDR2 FQNEAQ (reference sequence). The CDR3 here is CASSRTGSSNQPQHF. CDR3 DNA sequence: TGTGCCAGCAGCCGGACAGGGTCTAGCAATCAGCCCCAGCATTTT.

This clonotype showed up just a few times. The chain has TRBV11-2 and TRBJ2-1, with 9 positions matching TRBD1. From germline, CDR1 is SGHAT and CDR2 FQNNGV. Trimming removed 2 bases from V and 2 bases from J; junction bases left unmatched: 7. This CDR3 comprises 17 residues. CDR3: CASSLYPGQGTYNEQFF. In DNA form, the CDR3 reads TGTGCCAGCAGCTTATATCCGGGACAGGGAACCTACAATGAGCAGTTCTTC.

The rearrangement links TRBV12-3 or TRBV12-4 to TRBJ1-5; D is uncertain. This CDR3 comprises 14 residues. The germline V and J ends were trimmed by 3 bases and 3 bases, with 9 bases remaining between them. CDR3 in DNA: TGTGCCAGCAGTTTCACTTATAACAATCAGCCCCAGCATTTT. Translated, it gives CASSFTYNNQPQHF.

This chain uses TRBV24-1 with TRBJ2-5; 15 bases align to TRBD2. From germline, CDR1 is KGHDR and CDR2 SFDVKD. This CDR3 spans 17 amino acids. V lost 4 bases and J lost 5; bases outside the gene matches: 7. Here the CDR3 DNA reads TGTGCCACCAGTGACTGGACTAGCGGGAGGGCCGTTGAGACCCAGTACTTC. Its protein product is CATSDWTSGRAVETQYF.

Only a few counts were recorded for this clonotype. The chain joins TRBV29-1 to TRBJ2-1; D uncertain. V dropped 8 bases and J dropped 4 bases, with 9 bases sitting between them. The CDR3 length is 11 residues. CDR1 and CDR2 from the germline V gene are SQVTM and ANQGSEA. This CDR3 is CSSDLYNEQFF. In DNA form, the CDR3 reads TGCAGCTCGGACCTATACAATGAGCAGTTCTTC.

This chain joins TRBV5-1 and TRBJ1-2; 7 bases map to TRBD1. Germline assignment: CDR1 SGHRS and CDR2 YFSETQ. There are 16 residues in the CDR3. Trimming cost V 8 bases and J 2 bases; bases outside gene matches: 15. The CDR3 bases are TGCGCCAGTAGGGGACAGAGCATGGTTAGGAACTATGGCTACACCTTC. Amino acid sequence: CASRGQSMVRNYGYTF.

V is TRBV18 and J is TRBJ2-3; 7 positions agree with TRBD2. Germline trimming cut 3 bases from V and 7 bases from J; bases unmatched to any gene: 10. Germline V gives CDR1 KGHSH, CDR2 LQKENI. The CDR3 has 15 residues. CDR3 nucleotide sequence: TGTGCCAGCTCACCCAGCGGGACCTATGTCCATACGCAGTATTTT. Amino acid sequence: CASSPSGTYVHTQYF.

In this sample, this clonotype turned up a few times. Here the CDR3 DNA reads TGTGCCAGCAGCCAAGTGCGCCCCAATGAGCAGTTCTTC. Its translation: CASSQVRPNEQFF. This chain connects TRBV3-1 to TRBJ2-1; no clear D. Germline-derived CDR1 and CDR2 are LGHDT and YNNKEL (reference sequence). V was cut by 1 base and J by 6 bases, with 7 bases left in between. This CDR3 has 13 amino acids.

The chain has TRBV18 and TRBJ2-3, with a tentative D call TRBD1 (6 bases). CDR1 is KGHSH, CDR2 LQKENI, per germline. V lost 6 bases to trimming and J lost 1 base, with 17 bases between them. The CDR3 has 16 residues. Here the CDR3 DNA reads TGTGCCAGCTCGACTGGGACACCCTGGGGCACAGATACGCAGTATTTT. Translating gives CASSTGTPWGTDTQYF.

The table lists this clonotype with many counts. This rearrangement joins TRBV4-1 to TRBJ2-2, with D unresolved. The length of the CDR3 is 16 residues. The V gene's germline CDR1 is MGHRA and CDR2 YSYEKL. Trimming removed 6 bases at V and 5 bases at J, with 19 bases between. The CDR3 loop reads CASRTRRAIPTGELFF. CDR3 DNA sequence: TGCGCCAGCAGAACCCGCAGAGCAATACCAACCGGGGAGCTGTTTTTT.

The table lists this clonotype with a few counts. The V and J genes are TRBV9 and TRBJ2-1; 12 bases are shared with TRBD2. The germline V gene encodes CDR1 SGDLS and CDR2 YYNGEE. The CDR3 is 16 residues long. V shed 4 bases, J shed 6 bases, and the junction held 8 bases outside the gene matches. The CDR3 spells CASSRTSGTHTNEQFF. Written as DNA, the CDR3 is TGTGCCAGCAGCAGGACTAGCGGGACCCATACCAATGAGCAGTTCTTC.

This clonotype appeared a few times. The chain recombines TRBV20-1 with TRBJ2-1, with 10 positions matching TRBD2. Germline-derived CDR1 and CDR2 are DFQATT and SNEGSKA (reference sequence). The CDR3 is 15 residues long. Germline trimming cut 3 bases from V and 3 bases from J; bases unmatched to any gene: 5. The CDR3 DNA reads as TGCAGTGCTAGTCATCTAGCGGGAGTCTACAATGAGCAGTTCTTC. Its protein product is CSASHLAGVYNEQFF.

This chain joins TRBV6-1 and TRBJ1-1, with 9 bases aligning to TRBD1. The germline CDR1 and CDR2 sequences are MNHNS and SASEGT. The V segment lost 6 bases and the J segment 5 bases; nucleotides outside the gene matches: 10. CDR3 length: 15 residues. The CDR3 bases are TGTGCCAGCAGCGTGCCCGGGACAGGGCGTACTGAAGCTTTCTTT. Protein product: CASSVPGTGRTEAFF.

The chain couples TRBV28 to TRBJ2-7; TRBD1 aligns across 8 bases. The CDR3 has 16 amino acids. V was pared by 3 bases and J by 0 bases, with 7 bases of the junction left unmatched. Germline CDR1 MDHEN, CDR2 SYDVKM. The CDR3 DNA is TGTGCCAGCAGTTTGGATGGGGACAGGAACTCCTACGAGCAGTACTTC. It translates to CASSLDGDRNSYEQYF.

As for this clonotype: Sequence at one end of the junction differs from germline and may be a read error. The gene calls are TRBV19 and TRBJ2-7; D is ambiguous. Germline V lookup: CDR1 LNHDA, CDR2 SQIVND (reference sequence). The CDR3 length is 10 residues. The CDR3 loop reads CASIADFGGF. The CDR3 coding sequence is TGTGCCAGTATAGCCGACTTCGGTGGCTTC.

The J gene is TRBJ2-3, the V gene TRBV7-3; D remains ambiguous. CDR3 size: 16 residues. The germline V and J ends were trimmed by 2 bases and 1 base, with 13 bases remaining between them. Germline V lookup: CDR1 SGHTA, CDR2 FQGTGA. The CDR3 loop reads CASSLSAALRTDTQYF. The CDR3 coding sequence is TGTGCCAGCAGCTTATCGGCAGCGTTACGCACAGATACGCAGTATTTT.

The chain carries TRBV27 and TRBJ2-7; 12 positions match TRBD1. The V segment lost 3 bases and the J segment 3 bases; nucleotides outside the gene matches: 3. Germline CDR1 reads MNHEY; CDR2 reads SMNVEV (reference sequence). CDR3 length equals 15 residues. The CDR3 sequence is CASSFGTGGFYEQYF. The CDR3 DNA follows: TGTGCCAGCAGTTTTGGGACAGGGGGCTTCTACGAGCAGTACTTC.

The chain recombines TRBV27 with TRBJ2-2, with 9 bases that match TRBD2. The trim removed 5 bases at V and 3 bases at J, leaving 4 bases unmatched. The germline V gene encodes CDR1 MNHEY and CDR2 SMNVEV (reference sequence). This CDR3 has 15 amino acids. The CDR3 region has the DNA TGTGCCAGCAGTGTCAGCGGGAGGTACACCGGGGAGCTGTTTTTT. As protein: CASSVSGRYTGELFF.

This chain connects TRBV12-3 or TRBV12-4 to TRBJ1-2; 7 bases match TRBD1. V shed 4 bases, J shed 3 bases, and the junction held 8 bases outside the gene matches. The CDR3 is 15 residues long. The CDR3 DNA follows: TGTGCCAGCAGTTCCATGACCGGGACAGACTATGGCTACACCTTC. Translated, it gives CASSSMTGTDYGYTF.

This clonotype was seen only a few times. The genes are TRBV2 and TRBJ1-2, with D uncertain. Germline-derived CDR1 and CDR2 are SNHLY and FYNNEI. The germline V and J ends were trimmed by 7 bases and 0 bases, with 18 bases remaining between them. The CDR3 consists of 16 residues. CDR3 sequence (DNA): TGTGCCAGCAAAAGGGAGGAGGTCGTTACTAACTATGGCTACACCTTC. Amino acid sequence: CASKREEVVTNYGYTF.

The chain combines TRBV2 with TRBJ2-5; the D gene is possibly TRBD2 (5 bases). The CDR3 runs 14 residues. CDR1 and CDR2 (germline): SNHLY, FYNNEI. V was pared by 8 bases and J by 5 bases, with 18 bases between. This CDR3 reads CASEDTGGVETQYF. In nucleotides, the CDR3 is TGTGCCAGCGAAGACACTGGAGGCGTGGAGACCCAGTACTTC.

This sequence joins TRBV7-3 and TRBJ2-2, with D possibly being TRBD2 (5 bases). The CDR3 contains 14 residues. V was cut by 8 bases and J by 3 bases, with 13 bases left in between. CDR1 is SGHTA and CDR2 is FQGTGA in the germline V gene. CDR3 in DNA: TGTGCCAGCTCCGAGGGAGCGGACACCGGGGAGCTGTTTTTT. The encoded protein is CASSEGADTGELFF.

This clonotype has just a few counts. The rearrangement joins TRBV28 to TRBJ2-6, with TRBD1 identical over 10 bases. CDR1 is MDHEN and CDR2 is SYDVKM in the germline V gene. The CDR3 spans 20 residues. Germline trimming cut 3 bases from V and 4 bases from J; bases unmatched to any gene: 15. The CDR3 nucleotides read TGTGCCAGCAGTTTGAGGCTCTGGGACAGGGGCTTGAGGGGGGCCAACGTCCTGACTTTC. Protein: CASSLRLWDRGLRGANVLTF.

This clonotype was detected ten times or more. The chain links TRBV12-3 or TRBV12-4 to TRBJ2-5; 12 bases agree with TRBD2. After removal of 6 bases from V and 1 base from J, the junction contained 6 bases not matched to a gene. This CDR3 is built from 16 residues. In nucleotides, the CDR3 is TGTGCCAGCAGCCGCCAACTAGCGGGAGGCCAAGAGACCCAGTACTTC. It translates to CASSRQLAGGQETQYF.

This clonotype turned up a few times. The J gene is TRBJ2-7, the V gene TRBV20-1, with 7 nucleotides matching TRBD2. This CDR3 is built from 16 residues. The germline V gene has CDR1 DFQATT and CDR2 SNEGSKA (reference sequence). Trimming took 0 bases from V and 6 from J; bases not matched to a gene: 14. CDR3 region: CSAREAGNHRVGEQYF. The CDR3 DNA is TGCAGTGCTAGAGAAGCGGGAAACCATCGAGTTGGCGAGCAGTACTTC.